The clone carrying this T cell receptor (beta chain) was recorded once. These data originate in a study of CD8 T cells in ankylosing spondylitis. TCRdb passed the 5' RACE reads through MiXCR, listing each CDR3 protein once. There are 300,000 to 350,000 distinct CDR3 sequences in the sample; less than 25% occur only once, and under 4% lies in the top ten. The CDR3 runs to 17 residues. The V gene end was trimmed by 10 bases and the J gene end by 1 base; junction bases not matched to a gene: 13. In germline, CDR1 is KGHDR, CDR2 SFDVKD. The sample comprised blood, either unsorted or a sorted T cell fraction (not recorded which). The chain uses TRBV24-1 and TRBJ2-1; 9 bases map to TRBD2. The sequence came from a female donor with ankylosing spondylitis or in good health (not recorded which). The CDR3 here is CATQGLARTGSYNEQFF. CDR3 nucleotide sequence: TGTGCCACACAGGGACTAGCCCGCACGGGGTCCTACAATGAGCAGTTCTTC.